A selection of T cell receptor beta chains follows, all from one sample in a study of T cell responses to AZD1222 COVID-19 vaccine. Assay: immunoSEQ multiplex PCR; the TCRdb copy retains only in-frame clones and omits some. The sample lists about 100,000 clones; about 89% were seen once. This material consisted of peripheral blood, taken on day 0 of MenACWY control vaccination. The receptors come from an adult in good health. Both conserved end residues are part of each CDR3. The D gene is left open where the match is weak. Clone sizes are given selectively: once, few, many, or a class where the clone is expanded.

NA | TRBJ1-6 | TRBV28 | NA | TGTGCCAGCAGTTTCCCCGGGGGCCATTCACCCCTCCACTTT | CASSFPGGHSPLHF
NA | TRBJ2-5 | TRBV5-5 | NA | TGTGCCAGCAGCTTTCGGGCTCTGGGTGGTGTCCGGGAGACCCAGTACTTC | CASSFRALGGVRETQYF
few | TRBJ2-2 | TRBV5-4 | NA | TGTGCCAGCAGCGTCAGAAGAACCGGGGAGCTGTTTTTT | CASSVRRTGELFF
NA | TRBJ1-5 | TRBV21-1 | NA | TGTGCCAGCAGCCCCGCGGCGGGGCCCCAGCATTTT | CASSPAAGPQHF
NA | TRBJ1-1 | TRBV5-1 | TRBD1 | TGCGCCAGCAAACTTCTTACAGTGACAGGGTCGGTAGGAGCTTTCTTT | CASKLLTVTGSVGAFF
NA | TRBJ1-1 | TRBV6-5 | TRBD1 | TGTGCCAGCAGTTACAGGGACAGCCCCACTGAAGCTTTCTTT | CASSYRDSPTEAFF
few | TRBJ1-5 | TRBV7-8 | NA | TGTGCCAGCAGCTCGGACGAGGCAAGCAATCAGCCCCAGCATTTT | CASSSDEASNQPQHF
NA | TRBJ1-4 | TRBV28 | TRBD1 | TGTGCCAGCAGCGGACAGGGCCTTAATGAAAAACTGTTTTTT | CASSGQGLNEKLFF
NA | TRBJ2-7 | TRBV28 | TRBD1 | TGTGCCAGCCGTCGGCGAGGGGGCACCTACGAGCAGTACTTC | CASRRRGGTYEQYF
once | TRBJ2-2 | TRBV7-2 | NA | TGTGCCAGCAGCCCCCCCGGAGGGGGGAACACCGGGGAGCTGTTTTTT | CASSPPGGGNTGELFF
NA | TRBJ1-5 | TRBV7-2 | NA | TGTGCCAGCAGCTTAGAAGGGGGAGGGACCCTGGGGCCCCAGCATTTT | CASSLEGGGTLGPQHF
NA | TRBJ2-5 | TRBV9 | NA | TGTGCCAGCAGCGTAGAAGCCCGATCCTGGGAAACCCAGTACTTC | CASSVEARSWETQYF
NA | TRBJ1-2 | TRBV7-9 | NA | TGTGCCAGCAGCTTAGATGGGCCCTATGGCTACACCTTC | CASSLDGPYGYTF
NA | TRBJ2-2 | TRBV6-2/TRBV6-3 | NA | TGTGCCAGCAGTTTACCCACCGGGGAGCTGTTTTTT | CASSLPTGELFF
NA | TRBJ2-7 | TRBV3-1/TRBV3-2 | NA | TGTGCCAGCAGCCCTTGGTGTGGGGAAGGCTACGAGCAGTACTTC | CASSPWCGEGYEQYF
NA | TRBJ1-3 | TRBV7-2 | TRBD1 | TGTGCCAGCAGCCCGCCGACAGGGGGCTGGGGAAACACCATATATTTT | CASSPPTGGWGNTIYF
NA | TRBJ1-2 | TRBV5-1 | NA | TGCGCCAGCAGCTTGGAAGGCCGTAACTATGGCTACACCTTC | CASSLEGRNYGYTF
NA | TRBJ2-2 | TRBV10-1 | NA | TGCGCCAGCAGTGGTGGAGGCGGGGAGCTGTTTTTT | CASSGGGGELFF
NA | TRBJ1-2 | TRBV7-2 | TRBD1 | TGTGCCAGCAGCTTAGGACAGGGGGAAGGCTACACCTTC | CASSLGQGEGYTF
NA | TRBJ2-1 | TRBV21-1 | NA | TGTGCCAGCAGCAAAGGGGAGCGGGAGGTTCACAATGAGCAGTTCTTC | CASSKGEREVHNEQFF
NA | TRBJ1-5 | TRBV3-1/TRBV3-2 | NA | TGTGCCAGCAGCCTGGGGATCGAGGCCCAGCATTTT | CASSLGIEAQHF
few | TRBJ2-7 | TRBV7-3 | NA | TGTGCCAGCAGCTCCCAGCCGGGGGAGGCATACGAGCAGTACTTC | CASSSQPGEAYEQYF
NA | TRBJ1-4 | TRBV19 | TRBD1 | TGTGCCAGTAGGCAGCCGGGACAGGGGAATGAAAAACTGTTTTTT | CASRQPGQGNEKLFF
NA | TRBJ1-2 | TRBV12-3/TRBV12-4 | NA | TGTGCCAGCAGTTTCAACCAGGACTATGGCTACACCTTC | CASSFNQDYGYTF
NA | TRBJ1-4 | TRBV7-9 | NA | TGTGCCAGCAGCTCGCCGCAGGGACTAAATGAAAAACTGTTTTTT | CASSSPQGLNEKLFF
NA | TRBJ2-5 | TRBV20-1 | TRBD2 | TGCAGTGCTAGTACTAGCGGCCCCAAGGGGCTAGAGACCCAGTACTTC | CSASTSGPKGLETQYF
few | TRBJ2-7 | TRBV5-1 | NA | TGCGCCAGCAGCTGGGACAAATCCTACGAGCAGTACTTC | CASSWDKSYEQYF
NA | TRBJ2-5 | TRBV6-2/TRBV6-3 | NA | TGTGCCAGCAGCCAAGACCGGGGGGCAGGAGAGACCCAGTACTTC | CASSQDRGAGETQYF
NA | TRBJ1-2 | TRBV14 | NA | TGTGCCAGCAGCCCGGGGGGGCGCCAGGAATATGGCTACACCTTC | CASSPGGRQEYGYTF